This TCR beta chain appears in the sequencing data of a study of chemoradiotherapy in HPV16-positive cancers. The study's findings and limits: In HPV16-positive patients, HPV-responsive T-cell expansion tracked better recurrence-free survival. Candidate HPV-specific clones and E7-related TCR motifs grew in tumor during treatment.

As concerns this clone: Its target is not known.

Here immunoSEQ multiplex PCR was the method, and the copy in TCRdb shows in-frame clones only, minus some. The repertoire holds 1,500 to 2,000 clones, with 70% to 85% as singletons. This CDR3 region has 11 residues. Germline V lookup: CDR1 MNHEY, CDR2 SVGAGI. The J segment lost 11 bases and the V segment lost 6 bases, leaving 5 bases of the junction unmatched. Repertoires were sampled repeatedly during chemoradiotherapy. The rearrangement uses TRBV6-5 and TRBJ1-1, with 8 bases aligning to TRBD1. The material was tumor tissue, obtained from a patient who underwent chemoradiotherapy. This receptor was identified in a human donor with HPV-associated anogenital cancer. This CDR3 reads CASRSTGGAFF. The CDR3 nucleotides read TGTGCCAGCAGATCCACAGGGGGTGCTTTCTTT.